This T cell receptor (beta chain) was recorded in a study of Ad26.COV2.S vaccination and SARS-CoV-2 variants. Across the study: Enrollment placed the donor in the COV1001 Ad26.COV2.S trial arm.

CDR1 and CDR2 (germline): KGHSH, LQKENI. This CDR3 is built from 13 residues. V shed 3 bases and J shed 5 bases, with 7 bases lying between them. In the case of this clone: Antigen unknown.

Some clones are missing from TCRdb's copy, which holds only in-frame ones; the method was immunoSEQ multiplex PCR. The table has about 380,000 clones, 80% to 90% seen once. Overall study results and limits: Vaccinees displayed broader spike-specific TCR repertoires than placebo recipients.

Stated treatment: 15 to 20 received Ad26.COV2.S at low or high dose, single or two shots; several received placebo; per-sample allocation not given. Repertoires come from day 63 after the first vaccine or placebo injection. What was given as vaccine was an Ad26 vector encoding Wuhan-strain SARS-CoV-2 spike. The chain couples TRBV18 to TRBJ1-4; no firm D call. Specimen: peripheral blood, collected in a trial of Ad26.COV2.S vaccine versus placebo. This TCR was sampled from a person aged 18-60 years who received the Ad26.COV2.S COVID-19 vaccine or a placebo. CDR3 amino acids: CASSPYTNEKLFF. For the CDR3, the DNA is TGTGCCAGCTCACCGTATACGAATGAAAAACTGTTTTTT.